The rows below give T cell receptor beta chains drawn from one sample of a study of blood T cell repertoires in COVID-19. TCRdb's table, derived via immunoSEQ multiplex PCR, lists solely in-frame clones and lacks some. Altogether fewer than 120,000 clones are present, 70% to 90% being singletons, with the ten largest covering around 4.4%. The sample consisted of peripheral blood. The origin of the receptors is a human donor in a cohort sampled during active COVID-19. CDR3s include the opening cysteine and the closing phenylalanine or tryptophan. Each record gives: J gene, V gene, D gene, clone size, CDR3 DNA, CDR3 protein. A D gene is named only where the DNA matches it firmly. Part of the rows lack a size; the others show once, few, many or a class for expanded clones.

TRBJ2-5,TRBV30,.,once,TGTGCCTGGAGCGGTTTACAAGAGACCCAGTACTTC,CAWSGLQETQYF
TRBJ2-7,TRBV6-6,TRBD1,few,TGTGCCAGCAGTCCACCAGTGGCCGGGACAGGTGCGGGTGAGCAGTACTTC,CASSPPVAGTGAGEQYF
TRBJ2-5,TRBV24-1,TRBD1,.,TGTGCCACCAGTGACCCCGGGACAGGGGGGGAGACCCAGTACTTC,CATSDPGTGGETQYF
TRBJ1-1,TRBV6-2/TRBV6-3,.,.,TGTGCCAGCAGTTATTTGGAGGGCGTGATGAACACTGAAGCTTTCTTT,CASSYLEGVMNTEAFF
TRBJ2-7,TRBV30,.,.,TGTGCCTGGAGTGCAACCTACGAGCAGTACTTC,CAWSATYEQYF
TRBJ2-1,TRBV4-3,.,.,TGCGCCAGCAGCCGAAACGGACAGAACTTCAATGAGCAGTTCTTC,CASSRNGQNFNEQFF
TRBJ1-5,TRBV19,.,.,TGTGCCAGTAGTATGAGAGCCTACAATCAGCCCCAGCATTTT,CASSMRAYNQPQHF
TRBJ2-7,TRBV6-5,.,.,TGTGCCAGCAGTTACTTGGAGGACGAGCAGTACTTC,CASSYLEDEQYF
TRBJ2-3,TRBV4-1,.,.,TGCGCCAGCAGCCAAGACCCCCAGATCTGGAGAGATACGCAGTATTTT,CASSQDPQIWRDTQYF
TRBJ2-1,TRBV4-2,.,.,TGTGCCAGCAGCCGAGAAAGACTAGGTGGCAATGAGCAGTTCTTC,CASSRERLGGNEQFF
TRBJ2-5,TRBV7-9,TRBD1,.,TGTGCCAGCAGCTTAGCGGACAGGGGCCCCGCTATTGAGACCCAGTACTTC,CASSLADRGPAIETQYF
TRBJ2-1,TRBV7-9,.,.,TGTGCCAGCAGAAGACTAGAGTCCGCCCTTTTAGTCATAGATGAGCAGTTCTTC,CASRRLESALLVIDEQFF
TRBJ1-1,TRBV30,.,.,TGTGCCTGGAGTGAATCGGTCACTGAAGCTTTCTTT,CAWSESVTEAFF
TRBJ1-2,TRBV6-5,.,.,TGTGCCAGCAGTTACTCCACGCAGGGGATCTATGGCTACACCTTC,CASSYSTQGIYGYTF
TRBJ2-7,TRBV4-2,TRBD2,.,TGTGCCAGCAGCGTAGCGGGTTACGAGCAGTACTTC,CASSVAGYEQYF
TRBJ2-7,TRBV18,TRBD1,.,TGTGCCAGCTCACCAGGGACAGGGGGCTACGAGCAGTACTTC,CASSPGTGGYEQYF
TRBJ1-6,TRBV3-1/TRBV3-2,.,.,TGTGCCAGCAGCCAAGGGGGCGATTCACCCCTCCACTTT,CASSQGGDSPLHF
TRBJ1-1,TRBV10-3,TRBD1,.,TGTGCCATCAGGAGGGACAGGGGAACTGAAGCTTTCTTT,CAIRRDRGTEAFF
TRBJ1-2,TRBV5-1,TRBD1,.,TGCGCCAGCAGACCGACAGGGATGCTGCACTATGGCTACACCTTC,CASRPTGMLHYGYTF
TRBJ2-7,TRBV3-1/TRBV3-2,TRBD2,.,TGTGCCAGTACAATGAGTGGGACTACCTCCTACGAGCAGTACTTC,CASTMSGTTSYEQYF
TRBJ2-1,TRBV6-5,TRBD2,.,TGTGCCAGCAGCACTAGCGGGAGGCCTGGGGAGCAGTTCTTC,CASSTSGRPGEQFF
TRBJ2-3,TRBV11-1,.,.,TGTGCCAGCAGCATCCTGGGGGGGGCCACAGATACGCAGTATTTT,CASSILGGATDTQYF
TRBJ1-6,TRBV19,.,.,TGTGCCAGTAGTATAACCGGTTATTCACCCCTCCACTTT,CASSITGYSPLHF
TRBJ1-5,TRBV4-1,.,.,TGCGCCAGCAGCCAAGAGGGGCGGGAGAATCAGCCCCAGCATTTT,CASSQEGRENQPQHF
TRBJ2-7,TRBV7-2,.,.,TGTGCCAGCAGCTTAGATCCCCAGCGACGATACGAGCAGTACTTC,CASSLDPQRRYEQYF
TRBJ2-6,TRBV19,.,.,TGTGCCAGTATGGGGAGCTCTGGGGCCAACGTCCTGACTTTC,CASMGSSGANVLTF
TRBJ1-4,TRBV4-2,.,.,TGTGCCAGCAGCCAAGATGTCGGGACTGCCGAAAAACTGTTTTTT,CASSQDVGTAEKLFF
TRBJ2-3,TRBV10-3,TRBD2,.,TGTGCCTCCCGGATTAGCGGGGGGGGTGCCACAGATACGCAGTATTTT,CASRISGGGATDTQYF
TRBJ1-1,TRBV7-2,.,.,TGTGCCAGCAGCCCGCAGAAGAACACTGAAGCTTTCTTT,CASSPQKNTEAFF
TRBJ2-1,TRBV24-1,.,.,TGTGCCACCAGTGATTTCCAGAGGACAGATCGCAATGAGCAGTTCTTC,CATSDFQRTDRNEQFF
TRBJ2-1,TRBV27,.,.,TGTGCCAGCGCCCCCGGGAGTAGTTACAATGAGCAGTTCTTC,CASAPGSSYNEQFF
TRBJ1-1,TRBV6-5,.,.,TGTGCCAGCAGTTACCTCGACAGGAACACTGAAGCTTTCTTT,CASSYLDRNTEAFF
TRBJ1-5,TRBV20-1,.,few,TGCAGTGCTAGTCTTCCCAGTCAGCCCCAGCATTTT,CSASLPSQPQHF
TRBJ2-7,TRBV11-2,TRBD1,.,TGTGCCAGCAGCCGACAGGGGTTCTCCTACGAGCAGTACTTC,CASSRQGFSYEQYF
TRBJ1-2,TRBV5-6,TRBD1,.,TGTGCCAGCAGCTTGTACGGGACAGAATCCAGCTATGGCTACACCTTC,CASSLYGTESSYGYTF
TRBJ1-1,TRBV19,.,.,TGTGCCAGTAGTACTGGACTCTTAGGGACTGAAGCTTTCTTT,CASSTGLLGTEAFF
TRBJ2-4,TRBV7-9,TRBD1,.,TGTGCCAGCAGTCCCGGAGGTGGGACAGGTGCTAGGAACATTCAGTACTTC,CASSPGGGTGARNIQYF
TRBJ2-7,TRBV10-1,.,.,TGCGCCAGCAGTGGAGGCTCCTACGAGCAGTACTTC,CASSGGSYEQYF
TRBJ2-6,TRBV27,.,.,TGTGCCAGCAGTTCTTCATTACTGGGACTGGGCGAGACTGGGGCCAACGTCCTGACTTTC,CASSSSLLGLGETGANVLTF
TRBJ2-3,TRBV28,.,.,TGTGCCAGCAGCTGGGGGGATAGGGGCACAGATACGCAGTATTTT,CASSWGDRGTDTQYF
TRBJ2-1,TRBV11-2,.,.,TGTGCCAGCAGCTCATCTGCCACTAGCTTTTTGTTCTTC,CASSSSATSFLFF
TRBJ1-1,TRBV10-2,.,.,TGCGCCAGCAGTACCCCAGGGAACACTGAAGCTTTCTTT,CASSTPGNTEAFF
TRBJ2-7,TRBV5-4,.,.,TGTGCCAGCAGCCCGGACAGTTTCTCCTACGAGCAGTACTTC,CASSPDSFSYEQYF
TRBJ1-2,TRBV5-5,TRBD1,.,TGTGCCAGCAGCTTGCAACGACAGGGGAACTATGGCTACACCTTC,CASSLQRQGNYGYTF
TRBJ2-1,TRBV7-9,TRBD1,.,TGTGCCAGCAGCGAAACAGGGGTCAATGAGCAGTTCTTC,CASSETGVNEQFF